This TCR beta chain derives from a study of T-cell reconstitution after alpha-beta-depleted transplantation in children. Study-level results: T-cell counts and diversity at one year post-transplant came mainly from newly produced T cells. Alpha-beta T cells present about two months after transplant were reported to originate from several hundred expanded graft clones. Some patients' high day-60 TCRbeta diversity was traced to surviving recipient T cells and thymic progenitors.

Germline V gene sequence: CDR1 SGHDN, CDR2 FVKESK. This CDR3 has 14 residues. V dropped 2 bases and J dropped 9 bases, with 14 bases sitting between them. This clonotype was detected ten times or more. What it binds is not known. Unique molecular identifiers were used in preparing the TCRbeta library. MiXCR, applied by TCRdb to the PCR reads, yields one record per CDR3 protein. Of roughly 70,000 distinct CDR3 sequences listed, just under 5% are singletons. This specimen was PBMCs, mostly from graft donor cells, taken 180 days after TCRalphabeta/CD19-depleted stem cell transplant. This TCR was sampled from a boy in the first two years of life who had a stem cell transplant for acute myeloid leukemia, so the T cells may come from the graft donor. The gene calls are TRBV14 and TRBJ2-1; D is uncertain. In DNA, the CDR3 is TGTGCCAGCAGCCAAAGATTTAACTGGGGTGAGCAGTTCTTC. Translation gives CASSQRFNWGEQFF.